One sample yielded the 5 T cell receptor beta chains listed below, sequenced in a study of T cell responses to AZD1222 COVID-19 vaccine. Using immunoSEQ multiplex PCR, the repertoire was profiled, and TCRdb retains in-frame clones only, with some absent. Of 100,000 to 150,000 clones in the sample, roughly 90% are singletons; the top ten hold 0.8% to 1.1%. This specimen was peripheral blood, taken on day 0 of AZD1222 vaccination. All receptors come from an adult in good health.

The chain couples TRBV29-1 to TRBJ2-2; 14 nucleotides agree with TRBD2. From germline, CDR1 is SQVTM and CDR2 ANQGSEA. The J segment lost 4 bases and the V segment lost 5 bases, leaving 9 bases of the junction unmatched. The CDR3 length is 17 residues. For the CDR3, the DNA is TGCAGCGTTTACCGGACTAGCGGGAGGTCACGCACCGGGGAGCTGTTTTTT. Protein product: CSVYRTSGRSRTGELFF.

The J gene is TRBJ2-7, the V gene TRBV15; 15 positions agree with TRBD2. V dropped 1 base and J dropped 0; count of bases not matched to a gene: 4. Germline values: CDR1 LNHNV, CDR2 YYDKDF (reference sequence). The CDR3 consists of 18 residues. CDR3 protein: CATSRVGTSGRSSYEQYF. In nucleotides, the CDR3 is TGTGCCACCAGCAGAGTCGGGACTAGCGGGAGGAGCTCCTACGAGCAGTACTTC.

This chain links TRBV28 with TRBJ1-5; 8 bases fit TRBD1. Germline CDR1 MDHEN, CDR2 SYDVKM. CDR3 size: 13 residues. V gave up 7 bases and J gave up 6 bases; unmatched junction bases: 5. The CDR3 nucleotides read TGTGCCAGCAAGGACAGGGAGAGTCAGCCCCAGCATTTT. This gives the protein CASKDRESQPQHF.

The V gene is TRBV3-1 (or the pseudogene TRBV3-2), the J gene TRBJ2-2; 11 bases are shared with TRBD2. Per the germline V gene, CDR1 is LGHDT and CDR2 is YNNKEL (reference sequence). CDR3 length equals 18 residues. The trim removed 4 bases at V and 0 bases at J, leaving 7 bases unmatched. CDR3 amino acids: CASSPGTSGDTNTGELFF. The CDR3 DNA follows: TGTGCCAGCAGCCCCGGGACTAGCGGAGACACGAACACCGGGGAGCTGTTTTTT.

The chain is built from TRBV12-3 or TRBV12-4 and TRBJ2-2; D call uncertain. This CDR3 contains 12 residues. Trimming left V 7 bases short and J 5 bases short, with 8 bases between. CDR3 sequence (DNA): TGTGCCAGCACCCGGCCGACCGGGGAGCTGTTTTTT. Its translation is CASTRPTGELFF.